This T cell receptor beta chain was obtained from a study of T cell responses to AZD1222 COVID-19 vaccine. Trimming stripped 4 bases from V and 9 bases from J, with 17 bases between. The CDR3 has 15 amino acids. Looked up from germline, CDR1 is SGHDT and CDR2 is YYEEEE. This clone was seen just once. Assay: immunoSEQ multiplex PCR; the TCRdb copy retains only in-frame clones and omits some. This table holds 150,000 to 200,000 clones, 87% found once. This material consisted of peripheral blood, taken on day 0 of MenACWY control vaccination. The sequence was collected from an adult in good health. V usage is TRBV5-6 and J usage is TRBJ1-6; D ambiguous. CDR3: CASSPTGVVFSPLHF. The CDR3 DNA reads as TGTGCCAGCAGCCCGACGGGTGTGGTTTTTTCACCCCTCCACTTT.